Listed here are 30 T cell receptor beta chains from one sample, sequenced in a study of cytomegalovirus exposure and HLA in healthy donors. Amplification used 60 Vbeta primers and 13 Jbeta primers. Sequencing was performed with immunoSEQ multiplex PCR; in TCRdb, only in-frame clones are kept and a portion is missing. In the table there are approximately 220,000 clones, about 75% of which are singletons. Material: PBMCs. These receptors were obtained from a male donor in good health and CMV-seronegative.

The CDR3 loop is CASRPLGGIRGEQYF. CDR3 nucleotide sequence: TGTGCCAGCAGACCTCTGGGGGGGATAAGGGGAGAGCAGTACTTC. The V call is TRBV7-9, the J call TRBJ2-7; 7 bases line up with TRBD2. V lost 6 bases to trimming and J lost 7 bases; unmatched junction nucleotides: 15. CDR1 SEHNR and CDR2 FQNEAQ come from the germline V gene (reference sequence). The CDR3 extends over 15 amino acids.

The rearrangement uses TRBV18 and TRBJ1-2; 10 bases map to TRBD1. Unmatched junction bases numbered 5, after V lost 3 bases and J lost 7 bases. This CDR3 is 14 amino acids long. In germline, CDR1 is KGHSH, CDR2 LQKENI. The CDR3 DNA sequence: TGTGCCAGCTCACCCGCGGGACAGGGGTCTGGCTACACCTTC. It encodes CASSPAGQGSGYTF.

CDR3 sequence reads: CASSRSASGGETQYF. CDR3 in DNA: TGTGCCAGCAGCCGTTCGGCTAGCGGAGGGGAGACCCAGTACTTC. This chain uses TRBV7-9 with TRBJ2-5; 7 positions match TRBD2. Germline V CDR1 and CDR2: SEHNR, FQNEAQ (reference sequence). This CDR3 has 15 amino acids. V was pared by 5 bases and J by 5 bases, with 11 bases of the junction left unmatched. The complete variable domain, with remaining parts taken from reference TRBV7-9 and TRBJ2-5, reads DTGVSQNPRHKITKRGQNVTFRCDPISEHNRLYWYRQTLGQGPEFLTYFQNEAQLEKSRLLSDRFSAERPKGSFSTLEIQRTEQGDSAMYLCASSRSASGGETQYFGPGTRLLVL.

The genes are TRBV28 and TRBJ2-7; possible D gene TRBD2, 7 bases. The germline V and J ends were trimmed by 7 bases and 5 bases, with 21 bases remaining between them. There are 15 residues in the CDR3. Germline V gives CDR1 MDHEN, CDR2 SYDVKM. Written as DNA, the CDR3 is TGTGCCAGCACTCCTGGGGGGGCTAGGTCGGACGAGCAGTACTTC. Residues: CASTPGGARSDEQYF.

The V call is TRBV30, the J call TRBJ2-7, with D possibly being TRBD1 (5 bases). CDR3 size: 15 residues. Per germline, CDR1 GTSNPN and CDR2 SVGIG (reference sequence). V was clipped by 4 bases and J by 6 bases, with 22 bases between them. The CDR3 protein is CAWNYAGFSIPEQYF. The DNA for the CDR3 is TGTGCCTGGAATTACGCAGGGTTCTCGATCCCCGAGCAGTACTTC.

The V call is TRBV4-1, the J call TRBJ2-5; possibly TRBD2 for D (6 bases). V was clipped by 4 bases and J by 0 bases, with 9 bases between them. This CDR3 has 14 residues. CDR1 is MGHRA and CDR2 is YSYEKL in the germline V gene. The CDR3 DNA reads TGCGCCAGCAGCCGGGGGGACTACCAAGAGACCCAGTACTTC. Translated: CASSRGDYQETQYF.

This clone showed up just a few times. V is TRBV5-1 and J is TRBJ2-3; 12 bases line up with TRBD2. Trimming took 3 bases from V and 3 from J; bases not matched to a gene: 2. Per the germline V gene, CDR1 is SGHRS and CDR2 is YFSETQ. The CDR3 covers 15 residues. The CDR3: CASSSGLAGTDTQYF. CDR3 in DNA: TGCGCCAGCAGCTCAGGACTAGCGGGGACAGATACGCAGTATTTT.

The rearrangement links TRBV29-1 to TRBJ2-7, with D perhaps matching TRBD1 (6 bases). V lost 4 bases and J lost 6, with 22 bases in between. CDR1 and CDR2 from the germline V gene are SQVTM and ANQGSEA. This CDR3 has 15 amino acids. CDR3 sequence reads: CSVGVRDNRMAEQYF. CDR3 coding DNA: TGCAGCGTTGGGGTCCGGGACAACAGGATGGCCGAGCAGTACTTC.

DNA of the CDR3: TGTGCCAGCAGTTACCGGGGGGCCGGGGAGCTGTTTTTT. Encoded protein: CASSYRGAGELFF. The chain combines TRBV6-5 with TRBJ2-2; 7 bases fit TRBD2. CDR3 length: 13 residues. The germline gives CDR1 MNHEY, CDR2 SVGAGI. V lost 2 bases to trimming and J lost 6 bases; unmatched junction nucleotides: 0.

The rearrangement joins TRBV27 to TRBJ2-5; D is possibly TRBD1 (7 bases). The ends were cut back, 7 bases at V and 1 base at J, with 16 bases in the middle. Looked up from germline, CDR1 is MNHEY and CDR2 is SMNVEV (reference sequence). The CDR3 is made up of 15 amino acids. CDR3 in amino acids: CASTPRRGPQETQYF. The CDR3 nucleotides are TGTGCCAGCACCCCTCGGAGGGGGCCCCAAGAGACCCAGTACTTC.

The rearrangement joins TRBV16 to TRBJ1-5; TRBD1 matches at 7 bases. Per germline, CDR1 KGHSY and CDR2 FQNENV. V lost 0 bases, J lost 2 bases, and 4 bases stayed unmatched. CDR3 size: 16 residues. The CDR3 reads CASSQSRQGGNQPQHF. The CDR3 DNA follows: TGTGCCAGCAGCCAATCGAGACAGGGAGGCAATCAGCCCCAGCATTTT.

The CDR3 nucleotides read TGTGCCACCAGCAGAGATTTCCCTGACAGGGCCCCCTACGAGCAGTACTTC. It is translated as CATSRDFPDRAPYEQYF. The V gene is TRBV15, the J gene TRBJ2-7, with TRBD1 matching 7 bases. From germline, CDR1 is LNHNV and CDR2 YYDKDF (reference sequence). The CDR3 runs 17 residues. With V trimmed by 0 bases and J by 2 bases, 10 bases remained unmatched.

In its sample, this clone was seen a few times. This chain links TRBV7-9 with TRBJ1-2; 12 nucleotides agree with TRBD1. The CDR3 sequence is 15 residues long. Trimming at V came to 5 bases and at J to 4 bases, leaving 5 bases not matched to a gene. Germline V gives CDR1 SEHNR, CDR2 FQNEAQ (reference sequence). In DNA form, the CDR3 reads TGTGCCAGCAGCCAGGGACAGGGGGCTATCTATGGCTACACCTTC. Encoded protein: CASSQGQGAIYGYTF.

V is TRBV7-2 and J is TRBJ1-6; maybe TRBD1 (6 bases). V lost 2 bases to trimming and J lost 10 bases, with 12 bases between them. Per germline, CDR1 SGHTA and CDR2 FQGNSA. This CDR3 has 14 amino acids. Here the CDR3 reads CASSLLQGSSPLHF. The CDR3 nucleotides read TGTGCCAGCAGCTTACTACAGGGAAGCTCACCCCTCCACTTT.

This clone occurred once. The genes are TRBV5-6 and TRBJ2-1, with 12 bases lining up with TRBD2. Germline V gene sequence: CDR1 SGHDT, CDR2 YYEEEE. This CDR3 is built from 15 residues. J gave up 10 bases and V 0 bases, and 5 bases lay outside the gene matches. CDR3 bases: TGTGCCAGCAGCTTGGTACTAGCGGGGGGCGGGGAGCAGTTCTTC. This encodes CASSLVLAGGGEQFF.

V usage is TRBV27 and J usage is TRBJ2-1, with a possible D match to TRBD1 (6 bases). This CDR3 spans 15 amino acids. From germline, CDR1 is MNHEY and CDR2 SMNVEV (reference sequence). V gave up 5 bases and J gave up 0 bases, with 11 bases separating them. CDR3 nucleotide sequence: TGTGCCAGCAGTCAAACAGGGAGCTCCTACAATGAGCAGTTCTTC. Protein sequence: CASSQTGSSYNEQFF.

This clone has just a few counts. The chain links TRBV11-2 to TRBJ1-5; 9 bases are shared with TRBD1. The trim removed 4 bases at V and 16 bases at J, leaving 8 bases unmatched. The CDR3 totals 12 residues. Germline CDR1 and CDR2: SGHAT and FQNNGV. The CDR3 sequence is CASSSPGTGIHF. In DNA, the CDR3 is TGTGCCAGCAGCTCTCCCGGGACAGGGATTCATTTT.

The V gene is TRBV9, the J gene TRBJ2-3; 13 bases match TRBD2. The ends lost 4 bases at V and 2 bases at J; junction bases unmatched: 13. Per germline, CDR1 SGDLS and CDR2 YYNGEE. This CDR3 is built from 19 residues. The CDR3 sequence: CASSTEPGTSGVSTDTQYF. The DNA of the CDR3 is TGTGCCAGCAGCACCGAACCCGGGACTAGCGGGGTATCCACAGATACGCAGTATTTT.

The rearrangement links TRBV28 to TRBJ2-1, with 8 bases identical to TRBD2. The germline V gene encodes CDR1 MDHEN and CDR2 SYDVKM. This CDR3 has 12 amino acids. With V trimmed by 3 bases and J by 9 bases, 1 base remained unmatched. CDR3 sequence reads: CASSLTSAEQFF. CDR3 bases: TGTGCCAGCAGTTTGACTAGCGCTGAGCAGTTCTTC.

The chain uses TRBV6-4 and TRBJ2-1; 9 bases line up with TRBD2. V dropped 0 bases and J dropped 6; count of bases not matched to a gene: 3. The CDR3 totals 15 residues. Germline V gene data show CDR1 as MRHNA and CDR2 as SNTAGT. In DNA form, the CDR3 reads TGTGCCAGCAGTGACTCCCGCGGGGGGGCCAATGAGCAGTTCTTC. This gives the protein CASSDSRGGANEQFF.

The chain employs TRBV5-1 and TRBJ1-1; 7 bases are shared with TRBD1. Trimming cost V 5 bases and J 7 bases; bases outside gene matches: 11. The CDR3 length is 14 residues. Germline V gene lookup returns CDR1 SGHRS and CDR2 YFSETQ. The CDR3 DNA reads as TGCGCCAGCAGACTCGGACAGGTCGCTAATGAAGCTTTCTTT. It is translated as CASRLGQVANEAFF.

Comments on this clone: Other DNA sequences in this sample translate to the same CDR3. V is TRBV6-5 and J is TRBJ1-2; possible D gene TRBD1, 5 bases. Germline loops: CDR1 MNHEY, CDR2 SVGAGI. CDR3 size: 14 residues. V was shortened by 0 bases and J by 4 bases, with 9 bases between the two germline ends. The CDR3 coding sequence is TGTGCCAGCAGTTACTCGGGGGGGACCTATGGCTACACCTTC. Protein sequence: CASSYSGGTYGYTF.

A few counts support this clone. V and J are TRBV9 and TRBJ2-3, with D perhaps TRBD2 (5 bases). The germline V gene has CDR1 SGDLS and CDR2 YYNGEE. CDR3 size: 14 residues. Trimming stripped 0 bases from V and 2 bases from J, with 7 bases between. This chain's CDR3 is CASSVAGNTDTQYF. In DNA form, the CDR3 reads TGTGCCAGCAGCGTAGCGGGGAACACAGATACGCAGTATTTT.

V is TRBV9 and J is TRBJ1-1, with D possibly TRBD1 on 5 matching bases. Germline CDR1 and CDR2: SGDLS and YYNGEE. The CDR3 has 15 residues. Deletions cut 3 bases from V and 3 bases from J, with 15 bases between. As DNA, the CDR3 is TGTGCCAGCAGCGCCCTACCTTGGGGGGACACTGAAGCTTTCTTT. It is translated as CASSALPWGDTEAFF.

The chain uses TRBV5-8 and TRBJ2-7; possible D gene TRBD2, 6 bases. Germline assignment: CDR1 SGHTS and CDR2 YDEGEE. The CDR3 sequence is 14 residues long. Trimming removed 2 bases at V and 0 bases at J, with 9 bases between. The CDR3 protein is CASSFGGNSYEQYF. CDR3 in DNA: TGTGCCAGCAGCTTTGGGGGGAACTCCTACGAGCAGTACTTC.

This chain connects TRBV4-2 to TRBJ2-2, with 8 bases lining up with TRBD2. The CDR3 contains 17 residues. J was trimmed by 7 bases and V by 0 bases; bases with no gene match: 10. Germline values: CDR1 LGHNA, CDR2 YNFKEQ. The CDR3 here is CASSQDSAGGLFGELFF. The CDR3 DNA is TGTGCCAGCAGCCAAGATTCGGCGGGGGGCCTCTTCGGGGAGCTGTTTTTT.

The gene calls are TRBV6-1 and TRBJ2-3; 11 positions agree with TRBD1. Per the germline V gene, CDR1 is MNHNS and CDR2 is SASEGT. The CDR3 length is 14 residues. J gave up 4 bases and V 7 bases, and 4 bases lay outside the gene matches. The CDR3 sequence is CASTPGQGADTQYF. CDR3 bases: TGTGCCAGCACGCCGGGACAGGGGGCAGATACGCAGTATTTT.

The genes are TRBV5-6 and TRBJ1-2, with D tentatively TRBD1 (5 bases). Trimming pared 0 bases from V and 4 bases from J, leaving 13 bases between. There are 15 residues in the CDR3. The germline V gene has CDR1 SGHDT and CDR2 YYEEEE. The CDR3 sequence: CASSLVTGGAYGYTF. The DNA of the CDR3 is TGTGCCAGCAGCTTGGTTACCGGGGGTGCCTATGGCTACACCTTC.

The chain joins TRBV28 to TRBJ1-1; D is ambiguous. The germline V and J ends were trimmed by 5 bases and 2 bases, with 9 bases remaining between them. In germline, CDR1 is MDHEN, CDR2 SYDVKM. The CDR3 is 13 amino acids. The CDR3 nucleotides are TGTGCCAGCAGTCCAACACCAAACACTGAAGCTTTCTTT. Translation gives CASSPTPNTEAFF.

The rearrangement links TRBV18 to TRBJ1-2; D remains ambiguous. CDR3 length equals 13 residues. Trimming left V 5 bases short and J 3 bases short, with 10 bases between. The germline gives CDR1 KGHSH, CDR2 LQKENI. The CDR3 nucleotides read TGTGCCAGCTCAGAGGGCCAGGACTATGGCTACACCTTC. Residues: CASSEGQDYGYTF. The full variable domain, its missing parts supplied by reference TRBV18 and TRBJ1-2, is NAGVMQNPRHLVRRRGQEARLRCSPMKGHSHVYWYRQLPEEGLKFMVYLQKENIIDESGMPKERFSAEFPKEGPSILRIQQVVRGDSAAYFCASSEGQDYGYTFGSGTRLTVV.